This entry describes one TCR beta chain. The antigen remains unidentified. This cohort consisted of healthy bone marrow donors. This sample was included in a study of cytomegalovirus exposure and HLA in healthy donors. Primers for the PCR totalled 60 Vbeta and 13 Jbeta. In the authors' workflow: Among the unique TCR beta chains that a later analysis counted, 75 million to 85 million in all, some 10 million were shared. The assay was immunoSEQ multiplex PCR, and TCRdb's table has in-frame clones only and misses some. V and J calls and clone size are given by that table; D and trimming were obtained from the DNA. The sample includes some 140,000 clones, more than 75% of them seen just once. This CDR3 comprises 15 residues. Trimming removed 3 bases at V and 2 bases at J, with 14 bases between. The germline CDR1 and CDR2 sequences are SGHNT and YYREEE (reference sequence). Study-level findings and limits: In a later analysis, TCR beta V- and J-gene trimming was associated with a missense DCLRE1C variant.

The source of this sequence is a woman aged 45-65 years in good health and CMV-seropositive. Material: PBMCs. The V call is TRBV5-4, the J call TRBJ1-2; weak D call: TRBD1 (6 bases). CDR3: CASSYQGRRNYGYTF. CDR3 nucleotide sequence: TGTGCCAGCAGCTACCAGGGGCGGCGGAACTATGGCTACACCTTC.